In its sample, the clone carrying this TCR beta chain was seen a few times. The antigen is not known. Germline trimming cut 2 bases from V and 2 bases from J; bases unmatched to any gene: 3. The CDR3 loop spans 15 amino acids. Germline V gene data show CDR1 as MNHEY and CDR2 as SMNVEV (reference sequence). Two oligonucleotides, mixed equimolar, formed the beta constant-region primer covering TRBC1 and TRBC2. The ligated cDNA underwent four PCR rounds using SP2 and nested alpha and beta constant-region primers. Ligation attached a single-stranded oligonucleotide with a 12-nucleotide UMI and the SP2 primer to the cDNA 3' end. TCRdb ran MiXCR on the UMI-ligation and nested PCR reads and lists one entry per CDR3 protein. The top ten clones hold 0.55% to 0.75% of a sample with approximately 140,000 distinct CDR3 sequences, approximately 21% of them seen once. The data belong to a study of naive and memory T cell subsets.

After the first PCR, alpha and beta chain libraries were processed separately. Study outcomes and limitations: Especially in CD8 cells, naive repertoires contained a few larger clonotypes, possibly CD45RA-re-expressing memory cells. There was no ground truth to check naive and memory subset results.

The receptor was derived from a human donor in good health. The source material was naive CD8+ T cells from blood. The chain combines TRBV27 with TRBJ1-5; 7 bases align to TRBD1. CDR3 loop: CASSLTGEGNQPQHF. The CDR3 nucleotides read TGTGCCAGCAGTTTAACAGGGGAGGGCAATCAGCCCCAGCATTTT.